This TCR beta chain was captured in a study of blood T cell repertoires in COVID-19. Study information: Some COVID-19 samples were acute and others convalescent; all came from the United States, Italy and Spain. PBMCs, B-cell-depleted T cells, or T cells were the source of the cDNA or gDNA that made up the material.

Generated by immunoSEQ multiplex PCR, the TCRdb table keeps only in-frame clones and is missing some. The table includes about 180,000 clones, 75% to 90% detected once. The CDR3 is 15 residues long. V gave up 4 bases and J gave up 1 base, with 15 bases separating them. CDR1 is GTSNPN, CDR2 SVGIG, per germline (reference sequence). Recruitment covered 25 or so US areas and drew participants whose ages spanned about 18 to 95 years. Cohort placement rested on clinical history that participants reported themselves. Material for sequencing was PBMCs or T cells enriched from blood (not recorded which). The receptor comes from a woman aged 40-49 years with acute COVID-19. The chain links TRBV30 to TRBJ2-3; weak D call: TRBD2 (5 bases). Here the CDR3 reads CAWTSFRAGTDTQYF. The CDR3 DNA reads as TGTGCCTGGACTAGCTTCCGGGCCGGCACAGATACGCAGTATTTT.